Below, 20 T cell receptor beta chains from the same sample are listed, as sequenced in a study of shared clonotypes between healthy human individuals. TCRdb's table, derived via immunoSEQ multiplex PCR, lists solely in-frame clones and lacks some. Of about 2.1 million clones listed, 93% were seen once; the top ten hold around 1.7%. CD45RO-negative, CCR7-selected cells formed the naive CD8 fraction, which excluded terminally differentiated effector memory CD45RA+ cells. Specimen: naive CD8+ T cells from PBMCs. These receptors all stem from a man aged 18 to 29 in good health. Some clones in this sample may be carry-over from other donors' samples.

Comments on this clone: Other DNA variants within this sample encode the same CDR3. The V gene is TRBV10-3, the J gene TRBJ2-7, with D unresolved. This CDR3 has 13 residues. The ends were cut back, 2 bases at V and 0 bases at J, with 5 bases in the middle. Germline loops: CDR1 ENHRY, CDR2 SYGVKD. The CDR3 DNA sequence: TGTGCCATCAGTGAGGACTCCTCCTACGAGCAGTACTTC. Amino acid sequence: CAISEDSSYEQYF.

This sequence joins TRBV9 and TRBJ1-1; the D gene is possibly TRBD1 (5 bases). CDR1 SGDLS and CDR2 YYNGEE come from the germline V gene. This CDR3 is 17 amino acids long. V lost 0 bases to trimming and J lost 7 bases, with 22 bases between them. The DNA for the CDR3 is TGTGCCAGCAGCGTAGTACCGGGACCCCTCCTTGAAGATGAAGCTTTCTTT. This gives the protein CASSVVPGPLLEDEAFF.

The rearrangement uses TRBV16 and TRBJ1-2, with no clear D. Trimming pared 0 bases from V and 5 bases from J, leaving 4 bases between. Germline CDR1 is KGHSY and CDR2 is FQNENV. The CDR3 is 12 amino acids. The CDR3 DNA follows: TGTGCCAGCAGCCAATCAGGGTATGGCTACACCTTC. As protein: CASSQSGYGYTF.

V usage is TRBV27 and J usage is TRBJ2-7; the D is unclear. Trimming took off 6 bases at V and 2 bases at J, with 17 bases between the two ends. Looked up from germline, CDR1 is MNHEY and CDR2 is SMNVEV (reference sequence). CDR3 length: 15 residues. The DNA for the CDR3 is TGTGCCAGCAGCCCCCCGGGCGGCCTGGCCTACGAGCAGTACTTC. Translation gives CASSPPGGLAYEQYF.

This chain uses TRBV12-5 with TRBJ2-7; a possible D gene is TRBD2 (6 bases). Trimming stripped 3 bases from V and 5 bases from J, with 8 bases between. Germline CDR1 reads LGHNT; CDR2 reads FRNRAP. The CDR3 runs to 12 residues. The CDR3 DNA sequence: TGTGCTAGTGGTTTTGGAGGGGACGAGCAGTACTTC. Amino acids: CASGFGGDEQYF.

The V call is TRBV28, the J call TRBJ2-5, with D perhaps matching TRBD2 (6 bases). CDR1 MDHEN and CDR2 SYDVKM come from the germline V gene. Trimming took 2 bases from V and 1 from J, leaving 14 bases between them. This CDR3 contains 16 residues. For the CDR3, the DNA is TGTGCCAGCAGTTTAGGTGGAGGGTTGGGCCAAGAGACCCAGTACTTC. As protein: CASSLGGGLGQETQYF. The full variable domain, its missing parts supplied by reference TRBV28 and TRBJ2-5, is DVKVTQSSRYLVKRTGEKVFLECVQDMDHENMFWYRQDPGLGLRLIYFSYDVKMKEKGDIPEGYSVSREKKERFSLILESASTNQTSMYLCASSLGGGLGQETQYFGPGTRLLVL.

This clone was counted once. The V gene is TRBV28, the J gene TRBJ2-7; D may be TRBD1 or TRBD2 (6 bases each). V was trimmed by 9 bases and J by 6 bases, leaving 21 bases between them. Germline values: CDR1 MDHEN, CDR2 SYDVKM. This CDR3 has 14 residues. In nucleotides, the CDR3 is TGTGCCAGTTTTACAGGGAGGTTTGAGTTCGAGCAGTACTTC. As protein: CASFTGRFEFEQYF. The full variable domain, with the rest looked up from reference TRBV28 and TRBJ2-7, is DVKVTQSSRYLVKRTGEKVFLECVQDMDHENMFWYRQDPGLGLRLIYFSYDVKMKEKGDIPEGYSVSREKKERFSLILESASTNQTSMYLCASFTGRFEFEQYFGPGTRLTVT.

The table lists this clone with a count of one. The chain uses TRBV28 and TRBJ2-7, with 7 nucleotides matching TRBD1. CDR1 is MDHEN and CDR2 is SYDVKM in the germline V gene. There are 13 residues in the CDR3. The V gene end was trimmed by 7 bases and the J gene end by 5 bases; junction bases not matched to a gene: 8. The CDR3 nucleotides are TGTGCCAGCACCACGGGACAGATAAACGAGCAGTACTTC. Protein: CASTTGQINEQYF.

This chain connects TRBV28 to TRBJ2-3, with no clear D. The V end was cut by 5 bases, the J end by 1 base, with 10 bases between. The CDR3 covers 14 residues. Germline values: CDR1 MDHEN, CDR2 SYDVKM. DNA for the CDR3: TGTGCCAGCAGTCTAGTACGAGGCACAGATACGCAGTATTTT. Translation: CASSLVRGTDTQYF. The full variable domain, with the rest looked up from reference TRBV28 and TRBJ2-3, is DVKVTQSSRYLVKRTGEKVFLECVQDMDHENMFWYRQDPGLGLRLIYFSYDVKMKEKGDIPEGYSVSREKKERFSLILESASTNQTSMYLCASSLVRGTDTQYFGPGTRLTVL.

The rearrangement links TRBV27 to TRBJ2-2; the D gene could be TRBD1 or TRBD2 (5 bases each). In germline, CDR1 is MNHEY, CDR2 SMNVEV (reference sequence). This CDR3 comprises 17 residues. The ends were cut back, 5 bases at V and 7 bases at J, with 23 bases in the middle. The CDR3 protein is CASSPPGPALDIGELFF. In DNA, the CDR3 is TGTGCCAGCAGTCCGCCGGGACCGGCCCTAGACATCGGGGAGCTGTTTTTT.

Details on this clone: The same CDR3 also results from other DNA sequences found in this sample. This chain links TRBV7-9 with TRBJ2-2; no clear D gene. The germline V and J ends were trimmed by 5 bases and 5 bases, with 6 bases remaining between them. Germline loops: CDR1 SEHNR, CDR2 FQNEAQ (reference sequence). CDR3 length equals 12 residues. For the CDR3, the DNA is TGTGCCAGCAGCCGAGCTACCGGGGAGCTGTTTTTT. Protein: CASSRATGELFF.

With regard to this clone: The same CDR3 also results from other DNA sequences found in this sample. The chain couples TRBV6-1 to TRBJ1-1; D may be TRBD1 (5 bases). CDR1 and CDR2 (germline): MNHNS, SASEGT. Trimming took 4 bases from V and 7 from J, leaving 7 bases between them. This CDR3 is 11 amino acids long. CDR3 loop: CASSAGGEAFF. CDR3 nucleotide sequence: TGTGCCAGCAGTGCCGGGGGTGAAGCTTTCTTT.

The CDR3 DNA sequence: TGTGCCACCACTCGACCAGGGGCAGTGGATACGCAGTATTTT. Translated, it gives CATTRPGAVDTQYF. This chain uses TRBV18 with TRBJ2-3; D might be TRBD1 (6 bases). The CDR3 consists of 14 residues. With 10 bases removed from V and 6 bases from J, the gap between germline ends came to 20 bases. Germline loops: CDR1 KGHSH, CDR2 LQKENI.

The chain uses TRBV19 and TRBJ1-2; a weak D match, TRBD1 (6 bases). Trimming removed 6 bases from V and 3 bases from J, with 11 bases in between. CDR3 length: 13 residues. From germline, CDR1 is LNHDA and CDR2 SQIVND (reference sequence). Written as DNA, the CDR3 is TGTGCCAGTAGACGACAGGACGACTATGGCTACACCTTC. Protein: CASRRQDDYGYTF. The variable domain in full, with the rest retrieved from reference TRBV19 and TRBJ1-2, is DGGITQSPKYLFRKEGQNVTLSCEQNLNHDAMYWYRQDPGQGLRLIYYSQIVNDFQKGDIAEGYSVSREKKESFPLTVTSAQKNPTAFYLCASRRQDDYGYTFGSGTRLTVV.

This sequence joins TRBV11-2 and TRBJ2-7; D might be TRBD1 or TRBD2, each matching 6 bases. The ends were cut back, 1 base at V and 4 bases at J, with 14 bases in the middle. CDR1 and CDR2 (germline): SGHAT, FQNNGV. CDR3 length: 15 amino acids. The CDR3 DNA sequence: TGTGCCAGCAGCTTAGGTCCAGGGGAGGAATACGAGCAGTACTTC. It is translated as CASSLGPGEEYEQYF.

Comment on this clone: Additional DNA sequences in this sample encode the identical CDR3. The V gene is TRBV9, the J gene TRBJ2-1; TRBD2 might be the D (6 bases). Germline V gene data show CDR1 as SGDLS and CDR2 as YYNGEE. The ends were cut back, 1 base at V and 5 bases at J, with 13 bases in the middle. This CDR3 comprises 15 residues. DNA for the CDR3: TGTGCCAGCAGCGTAAGTGGGACTGGGAACAATGAGCAGTTCTTC. This codes for CASSVSGTGNNEQFF.

This rearrangement joins TRBV11-2 to TRBJ1-2; D gene ambiguous. CDR1 and CDR2 from the germline V gene are SGHAT and FQNNGV. V was trimmed by 0 bases and J by 4 bases, leaving 18 bases between them. The CDR3 spans 17 residues. The CDR3 reads CASSLEVGEVLVYGYTF. DNA of the CDR3: TGTGCCAGCAGCTTAGAAGTAGGAGAGGTTTTAGTCTATGGCTACACCTTC.

This chain uses TRBV9 with TRBJ2-1; tentatively, D is TRBD2 (6 bases). This CDR3 comprises 19 residues. The germline gives CDR1 SGDLS, CDR2 YYNGEE. Trimming stripped 4 bases from V and 7 bases from J, with 30 bases between. The chain's CDR3 is CASSPQAGTPARRWNEQFF. The CDR3 DNA reads as TGTGCCAGCAGCCCTCAAGCCGGGACTCCAGCAAGGCGGTGGAATGAGCAGTTCTTC.

On this clone: The same CDR3 is also encoded by other DNA sequences in this sample. The chain uses TRBV13 and TRBJ2-7; D is possibly TRBD2 (5 bases). Germline CDR1 reads PRHDT; CDR2 reads FYEKMQ (reference sequence). Trimming took 0 bases from V and 0 from J, leaving 6 bases between them. The CDR3 length is 14 residues. CDR3 residues: CASSLGRGSYEQYF. As DNA, the CDR3 is TGTGCCAGCAGCTTAGGTCGGGGCTCCTACGAGCAGTACTTC.

This chain links TRBV27 with TRBJ2-2, with D perhaps matching TRBD2 (5 bases). Germline V gives CDR1 MNHEY, CDR2 SMNVEV (reference sequence). V shed 3 bases and J shed 8 bases, with 16 bases lying between them. This CDR3 spans 15 amino acids. CDR3 DNA sequence: TGTGCCAGCAGTTTCTCCCCTGGGAGACTAGGGGAGCTGTTTTTT. As protein: CASSFSPGRLGELFF.